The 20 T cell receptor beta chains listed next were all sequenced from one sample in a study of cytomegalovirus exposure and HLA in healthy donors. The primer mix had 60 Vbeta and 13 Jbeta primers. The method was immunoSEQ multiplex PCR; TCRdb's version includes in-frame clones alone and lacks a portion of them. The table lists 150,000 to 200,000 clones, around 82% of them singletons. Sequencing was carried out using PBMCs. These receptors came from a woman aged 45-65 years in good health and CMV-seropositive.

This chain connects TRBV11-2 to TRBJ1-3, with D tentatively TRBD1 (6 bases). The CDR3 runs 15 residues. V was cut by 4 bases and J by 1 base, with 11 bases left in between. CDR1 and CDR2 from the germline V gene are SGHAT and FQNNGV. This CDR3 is CASSSWTESGNTIYF. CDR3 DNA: TGTGCCAGCAGCTCTTGGACAGAATCTGGAAACACCATATATTTT.

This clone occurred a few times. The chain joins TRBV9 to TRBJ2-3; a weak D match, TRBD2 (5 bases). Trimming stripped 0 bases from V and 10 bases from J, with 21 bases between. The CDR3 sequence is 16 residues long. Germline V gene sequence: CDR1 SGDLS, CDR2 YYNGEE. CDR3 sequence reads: CASSVGSQAPAGAQYF. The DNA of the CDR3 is TGTGCCAGCAGCGTAGGGTCCCAGGCCCCCGCGGGTGCGCAGTATTTT.

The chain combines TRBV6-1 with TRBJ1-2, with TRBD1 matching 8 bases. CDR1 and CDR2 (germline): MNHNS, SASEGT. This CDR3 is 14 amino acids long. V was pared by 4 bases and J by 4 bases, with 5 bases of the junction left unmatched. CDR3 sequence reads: CASSAFTGGYGYTF. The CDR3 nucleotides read TGTGCCAGCAGTGCATTTACAGGGGGCTATGGCTACACCTTC.

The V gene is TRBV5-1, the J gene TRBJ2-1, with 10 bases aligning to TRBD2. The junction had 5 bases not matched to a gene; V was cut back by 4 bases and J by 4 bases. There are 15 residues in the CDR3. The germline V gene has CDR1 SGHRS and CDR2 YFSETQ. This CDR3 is CASSTASGGYNEQFF. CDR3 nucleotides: TGCGCCAGCAGCACCGCTAGCGGGGGTTACAATGAGCAGTTCTTC.

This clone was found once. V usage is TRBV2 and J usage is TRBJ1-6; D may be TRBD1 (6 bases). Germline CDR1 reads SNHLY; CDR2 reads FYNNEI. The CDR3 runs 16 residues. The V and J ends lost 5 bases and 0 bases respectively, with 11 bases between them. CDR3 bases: TGTGCCAGCAGTTTGGACAGTAGCTCCTATAATTCACCCCTCCACTTT. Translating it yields CASSLDSSSYNSPLHF.

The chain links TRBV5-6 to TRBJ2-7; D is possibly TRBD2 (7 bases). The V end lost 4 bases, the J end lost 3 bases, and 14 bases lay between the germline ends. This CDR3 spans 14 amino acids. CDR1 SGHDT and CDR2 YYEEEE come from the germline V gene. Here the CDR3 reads CASSIGGGHYEQYF. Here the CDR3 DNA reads TGTGCCAGCAGCATTGGGGGGGGACACTACGAGCAGTACTTC.

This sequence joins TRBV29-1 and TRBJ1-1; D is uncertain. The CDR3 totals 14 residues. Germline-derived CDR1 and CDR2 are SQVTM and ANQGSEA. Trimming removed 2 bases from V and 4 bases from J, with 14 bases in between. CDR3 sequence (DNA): TGCAGCGTTGAATACGGCTTGGGGAGCACTGAAGCTTTCTTT. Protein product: CSVEYGLGSTEAFF.

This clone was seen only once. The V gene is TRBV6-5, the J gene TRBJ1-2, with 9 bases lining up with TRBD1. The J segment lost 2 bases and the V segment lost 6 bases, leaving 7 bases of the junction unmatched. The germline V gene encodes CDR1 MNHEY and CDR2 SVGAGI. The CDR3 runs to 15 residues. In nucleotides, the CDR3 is TGTGCCAGCAGACGGGGACAGGGCCCCAACTATGGCTACACCTTC. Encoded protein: CASRRGQGPNYGYTF.

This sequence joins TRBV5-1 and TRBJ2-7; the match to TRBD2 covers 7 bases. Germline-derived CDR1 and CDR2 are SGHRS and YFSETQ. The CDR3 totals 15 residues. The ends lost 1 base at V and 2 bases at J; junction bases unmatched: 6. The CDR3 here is CASSLIGGGAYEQYF. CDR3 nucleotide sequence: TGCGCCAGCAGCTTGATTGGCGGGGGAGCCTACGAGCAGTACTTC.

Here the CDR3 reads CASSQDRGVSGEQFF. CDR3 in DNA: TGTGCCAGCAGCCAGGACAGGGGGGTGTCGGGTGAGCAGTTCTTC. The chain employs TRBV14 and TRBJ2-1; 10 nucleotides line up with TRBD1. CDR3 length: 15 amino acids. The germline gives CDR1 SGHDN, CDR2 FVKESK. V lost 3 bases to trimming and J lost 9 bases; unmatched junction nucleotides: 8. Supplemented by reference TRBV14 and TRBJ2-1, the full variable domain reads EAGVTQFPSHSVIEKGQTVTLRCDPISGHDNLYWYRRVMGKEIKFLLHFVKESKQDESGMPNNRFLAERTGGTYSTLKVQPAELEDSGVYFCASSQDRGVSGEQFFGPGTRLTVL.

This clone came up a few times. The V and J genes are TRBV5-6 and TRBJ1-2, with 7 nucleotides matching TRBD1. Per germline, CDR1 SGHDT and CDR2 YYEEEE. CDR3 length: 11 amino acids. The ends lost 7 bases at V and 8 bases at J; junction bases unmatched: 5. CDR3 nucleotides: TGTGCCAGCCGCGGACAGGTCGGCTACACCTTC. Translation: CASRGQVGYTF.

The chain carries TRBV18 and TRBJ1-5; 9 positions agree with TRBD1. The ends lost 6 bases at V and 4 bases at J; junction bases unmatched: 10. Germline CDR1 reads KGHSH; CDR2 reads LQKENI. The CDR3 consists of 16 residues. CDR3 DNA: TGTGCCAGCTCCCGTAGACAGGGGGAAGAGAATCAGCCCCAGCATTTT. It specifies CASSRRQGEENQPQHF.

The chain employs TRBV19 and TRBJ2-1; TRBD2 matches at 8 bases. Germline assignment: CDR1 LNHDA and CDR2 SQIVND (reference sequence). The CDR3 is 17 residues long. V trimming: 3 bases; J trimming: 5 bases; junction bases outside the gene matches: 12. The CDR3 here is CASSMDSRGGLHNEQFF. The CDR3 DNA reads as TGTGCCAGTAGTATGGATTCACGGGGGGGGCTCCACAATGAGCAGTTCTTC. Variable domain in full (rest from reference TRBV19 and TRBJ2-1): DGGITQSPKYLFRKEGQNVTLSCEQNLNHDAMYWYRQDPGQGLRLIYYSQIVNDFQKGDIAEGYSVSREKKESFPLTVTSAQKNPTAFYLCASSMDSRGGLHNEQFFGPGTRLTVL.

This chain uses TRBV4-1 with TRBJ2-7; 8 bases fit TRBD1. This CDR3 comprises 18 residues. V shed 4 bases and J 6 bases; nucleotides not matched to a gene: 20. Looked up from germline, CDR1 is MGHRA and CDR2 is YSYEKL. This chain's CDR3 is CASSPHPGQVLSYVEQYF. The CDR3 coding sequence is TGCGCCAGCAGCCCCCATCCGGGACAGGTTCTTTCGTACGTCGAGCAGTACTTC.

CDR3 sequence (DNA): TGTGCCAGGACCCCCACCAATTACAGGGGCCAAGAGACCCAGTACTTC. This encodes CARTPTNYRGQETQYF. The chain joins TRBV6-4 to TRBJ2-5; 7 positions agree with TRBD1. CDR3 length equals 16 residues. The V gene end was trimmed by 9 bases and the J gene end by 1 base; junction bases not matched to a gene: 14. CDR1 MRHNA and CDR2 SNTAGT come from the germline V gene.

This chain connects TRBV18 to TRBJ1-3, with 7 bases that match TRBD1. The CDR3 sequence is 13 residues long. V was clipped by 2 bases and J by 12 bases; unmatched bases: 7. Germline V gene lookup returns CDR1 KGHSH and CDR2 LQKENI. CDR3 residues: CASSPNDGQVIYF. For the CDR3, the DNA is TGTGCCAGCTCACCAAACGATGGACAGGTCATATATTTT.

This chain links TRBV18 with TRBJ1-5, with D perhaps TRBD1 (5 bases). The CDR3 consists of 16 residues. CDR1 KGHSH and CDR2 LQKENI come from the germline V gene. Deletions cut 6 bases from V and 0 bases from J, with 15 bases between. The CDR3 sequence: CASSTGGGSSNQPQHF. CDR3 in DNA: TGTGCCAGCTCGACCGGGGGGGGGAGTAGCAATCAGCCCCAGCATTTT.

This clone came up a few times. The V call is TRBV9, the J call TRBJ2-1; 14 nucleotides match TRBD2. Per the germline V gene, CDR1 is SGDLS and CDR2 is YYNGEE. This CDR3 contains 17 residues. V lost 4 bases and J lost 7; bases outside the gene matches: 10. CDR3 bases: TGTGCCAGCAGCCCTCGACTAGCGGGGGGGCCTCGAAATGAGCAGTTCTTC. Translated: CASSPRLAGGPRNEQFF.

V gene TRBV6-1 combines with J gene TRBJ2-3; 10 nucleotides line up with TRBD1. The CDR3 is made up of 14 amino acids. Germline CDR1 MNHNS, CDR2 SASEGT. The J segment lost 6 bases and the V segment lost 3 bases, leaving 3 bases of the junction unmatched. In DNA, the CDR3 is TGTGCCAGCAGTGACCGACAGGGGGCTGATACGCAGTATTTT. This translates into CASSDRQGADTQYF.

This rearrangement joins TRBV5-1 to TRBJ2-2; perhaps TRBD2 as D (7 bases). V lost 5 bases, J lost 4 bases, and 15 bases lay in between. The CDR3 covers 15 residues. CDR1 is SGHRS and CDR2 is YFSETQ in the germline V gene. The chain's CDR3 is CASRRGGAGTGELFF. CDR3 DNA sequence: TGCGCCAGCAGGAGGGGGGGGGCCGGCACCGGGGAGCTGTTTTTT. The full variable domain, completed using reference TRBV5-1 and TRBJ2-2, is KAGVTQTPRYLIKTRGQQVTLSCSPISGHRSVSWYQQTPGQGLQFLFEYFSETQRNKGNFPGRFSGRQFSNSRSEMNVSTLELGDSALYLCASRRGGAGTGELFFGEGSRLTVL.